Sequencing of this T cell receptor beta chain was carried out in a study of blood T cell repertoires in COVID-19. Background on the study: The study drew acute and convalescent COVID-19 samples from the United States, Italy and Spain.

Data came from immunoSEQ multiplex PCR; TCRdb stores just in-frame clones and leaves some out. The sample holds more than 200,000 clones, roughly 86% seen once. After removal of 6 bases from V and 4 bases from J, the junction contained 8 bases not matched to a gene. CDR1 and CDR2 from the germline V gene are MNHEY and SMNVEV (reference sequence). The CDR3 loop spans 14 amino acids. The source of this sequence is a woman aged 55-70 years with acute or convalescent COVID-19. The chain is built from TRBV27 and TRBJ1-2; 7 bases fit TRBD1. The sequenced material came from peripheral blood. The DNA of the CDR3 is TGTGCCAGCAGGGGATCGGGACAGATCTATGGCTACACCTTC. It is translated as CASRGSGQIYGYTF.